The text below deals with one TCR beta chain. It lacks a known antigen. No much larger clonotype is one base removed from it; base qualities were not supplied. This entry is derived from a study of blood T cells in healthy people across ages (dated by TCRdb to between 2014 and 2017). For context, the study as a whole: In model experiments, roughly one uniquely barcoded TCR beta cDNA molecule per two T cells was captured by template switching. Age-related changes in TCR beta repertoire diversity were measured in the study by deep sequencing normalized with unique cDNA molecular identifiers. Donors were grouped into four age groups: young (average roughly 17 years), middle-aged (about 38), aged (around 60) and long-lived (roughly 80). Donors of different ages were randomly distributed across sequencing lanes to avoid experimental bias. Using the same blood draw, the study looked at two additional independent replicas of 1 million unique cDNA reads for two donors, one aged 18 to 29 and the other aged 80 or older. Results the study describes overall, beyond this receptor: Estimates of total diversity based on one million sequenced T cells were regarded as lower bounds and as underestimates. Since profiling was done on bulk unsorted PBMCs, naive and antigen-experienced compartments could not be conclusively compared. Because the CMV infection status of the donors was unknown, age-related changes in expanded clonotypes may potentially have been confounded. Compared with the aged group, the long-lived group had more naive CD4+ T cells, fewer expanded clones and increased TCR diversity, suggesting age selection. The percentage of naive T cells measured by flow cytometry correlated strongly with observed TCR beta diversity. As age increased, observed TCR beta diversity per million T cells dropped in a roughly linear way, and a significant reduction was already evident by age about 36.

The CDR3 runs 16 amino acids, cysteine and phenylalanine included. Kept here is only the CDR3 DNA, which spans 48 bases and is read in frame from base 1. CDR1 MNHEY and CDR2 SVGAGI were looked up in the germline V gene. V ends up 6 bases short and J 0 bases short, with an unmatched junction base count of 9. Receptor amplification or capture employed 5' RACE. Sequencing was performed on an Illumina HiSeq 2500. A second PCR of roughly 7 to 11 cycles was performed with a sample-barcoded 5' primer and a J-beta primer mix. Each TCR beta cDNA molecule received a unique molecular identifier from a template-switch 5' adaptor carrying 12 random nucleotides. At least 2.5 million CDR3-containing paired-end reads were obtained from each sample. First-strand cDNA was synthesized from all RNA with the Mint cDNA synthesis kit, primed by a TRBC-specific oligonucleotide. Following uracil-DNA glycosylase treatment, a first 18-cycle PCR with universal primers M1SS and BC2_uni_R was performed on all cDNA. As for the authors' bioinformatics: Each sample was normalized by randomly selecting 1 million high-quality reads, each carrying a distinct molecular identifier. Reads with shared molecular identifiers were discarded instead of being binned into consensus sequences. MiTCR, run with a Q25 quality threshold and the strictest error-elimination algorithm, handled CDR3 identification, clonotype clustering and error correction. Lower-bound total TCR beta diversity was estimated with a nonparametric unseen species model using Euler transformation. TCRdb reprocessing: public reads trimmed at Q25 with fastp, clones called with MiXCR, in-frame beta chains kept. Entries that share a CDR3 protein sequence are merged under the most common genes and DNA. The V and J calls shown here were made by TCRdb, not taken from the authors' results. This sample is represented by about 1.7 million distinct CDR3 sequences; roughly 27% of them were singletons. The ten largest make up around 7.7% of the sample.

The donors were 40 or so Caucasian individuals from Russia, aged roughly 6 to 100 years, who were systemically healthy. Around 10 milliliters of peripheral blood were collected from each donor into EDTA-treated Vacutainer tubes. Ficoll-Paque density-gradient centrifugation was used to isolate PBMCs, with at least 6.5 million obtained per sample. Total RNA, at least 6 micrograms per sample, was extracted from PBMCs with Trizol reagent. For every donor, flow cytometry on a PBMC aliquot measured the percentage of naive CD45RAhigh/CD27high T cells. Sequencing used blood. The rearranged segments are TRBV6-5 and TRBJ1-2; 8 nucleotides in the junction match TRBD1. This receptor was taken from a woman aged 30 to 39 in good health. The CDR3 reads CASRARDRPANYGYTF. The nucleotide sequence reads TGTGCCAGCAGAGCCCGGGACAGGCCCGCTAACTATGGCTACACCTTC.